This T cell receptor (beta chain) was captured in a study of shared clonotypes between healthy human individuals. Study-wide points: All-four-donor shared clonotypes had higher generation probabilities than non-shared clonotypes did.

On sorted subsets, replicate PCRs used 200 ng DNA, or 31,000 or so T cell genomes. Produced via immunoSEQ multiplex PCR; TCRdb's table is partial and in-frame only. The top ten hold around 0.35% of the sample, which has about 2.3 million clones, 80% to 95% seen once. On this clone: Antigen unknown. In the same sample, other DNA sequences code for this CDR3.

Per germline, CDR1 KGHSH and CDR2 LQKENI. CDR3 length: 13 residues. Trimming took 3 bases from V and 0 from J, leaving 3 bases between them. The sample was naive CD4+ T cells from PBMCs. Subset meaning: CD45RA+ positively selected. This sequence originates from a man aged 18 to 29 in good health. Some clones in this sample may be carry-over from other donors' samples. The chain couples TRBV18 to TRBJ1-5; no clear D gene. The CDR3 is CASSPHSNQPQHF. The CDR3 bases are TGTGCCAGCTCACCGCATAGCAATCAGCCCCAGCATTTT.